The rows below give T cell receptor beta chains drawn from one sample of a study of CD8 T cells in ankylosing spondylitis. In TCRdb, the 5' RACE reads were re-called with MiXCR into one record per CDR3 protein. The sample lists about 69,000 distinct CDR3 sequences; roughly 5% were seen once. The material sequenced was blood, either unsorted or a sorted T cell fraction (not recorded which). Receptors originate from a male donor with ankylosing spondylitis or in good health (not recorded which). Each CDR3 is given with its conserved first and last residue. The D gene is left open where the match is weak. The listing skips clone size in some rows; elsewhere it reads once, few, many or a size class.

.,TRBJ1-1,many,TRBV20-1,CSAGKPGLMNTEAFF,TGCAGTGCTGGAAAACCCGGACTGATGAACACTGAAGCTTTCTTT
.,TRBJ2-5,.,TRBV5-1,CASSLTSETQYF,TGCGCCAGCAGCTTGACATCGGAGACCCAGTACTTC
TRBD2,TRBJ2-4,many,TRBV20-1,CSVDTGTSDILAKNIQYF,TGCAGTGTCGATACCGGGACTAGCGATATTCTAGCCAAAAACATTCAGTACTTC
TRBD1,TRBJ2-7,many,TRBV5-1,CASSNGAGGSYEQYF,TGCGCCAGCAGCAATGGGGCAGGGGGCTCCTACGAGCAGTACTTC
.,TRBJ2-7,.,TRBV2,CASSDAGRRASLGEQYF,TGTGCCAGCAGTGATGCGGGGCGCCGAGCCTCTTTGGGTGAGCAGTACTTC
.,TRBJ2-3,once,TRBV2,CASSELRADTQYF,TGTGCCAGCAGTGAACTTAGGGCAGATACGCAGTATTTT
.,TRBJ2-5,many,TRBV6-1,CASRLGPQETQYF,TGTGCCAGCAGGCTCGGGCCCCAAGAGACCCAGTACTTC
.,TRBJ1-4,.,TRBV7-2,CASSLKRTVNEKLFF,TGTGCCAGCAGCTTAAAGAGGACAGTTAATGAAAAACTGTTTTTT
.,TRBJ2-7,many,TRBV7-6,CASSPSRTYEQYF,TGTGCCAGCAGCCCCTCCCGGACCTACGAGCAGTACTTC
.,TRBJ2-1,many,TRBV18,CASSPDFNEQFF,TGTGCCAGCTCACCCGACTTTAATGAGCAGTTCTTC
TRBD1,TRBJ2-2,many,TRBV7-8,CASSSGTGGDGELFF,TGTGCCAGCAGCTCCGGGACAGGGGGTGACGGGGAGCTGTTTTTT
TRBD2,TRBJ2-2,.,TRBV20-1,CSAEGTSGSGELFF,TGCAGTGCGGAAGGGACTAGCGGTTCCGGGGAGCTGTTTTTT
TRBD1,TRBJ1-1,many,TRBV20-1,CSALDRVERRRTEAFF,TGCAGTGCCCTTGACAGGGTTGAACGCCGCCGCACTGAAGCTTTCTTT
TRBD1,TRBJ2-3,many,TRBV5-1,CASSQGQGTDTQYF,TGCGCCAGCAGCCAGGGACAGGGAACAGATACGCAGTATTTT
TRBD1,TRBJ1-2,.,TRBV6-1,CASGTGQGFDGYTF,TGTGCCAGCGGCACGGGACAGGGGTTCGATGGCTACACCTTC
TRBD1,TRBJ2-7,many,TRBV9,CASSVGAGGLYEQYF,TGTGCCAGCAGCGTAGGGGCAGGGGGTCTCTACGAGCAGTACTTC
.,TRBJ2-1,many,TRBV12-3/TRBV12-4,CASSPTQGRAVEQFF,TGTGCCAGCAGTCCCACCCAGGGCAGGGCGGTTGAGCAGTTCTTC
TRBD2,TRBJ2-1,few,TRBV30,CAHQGTSGGRSYNEQFF,TGTGCCCATCAGGGGACTAGCGGGGGAAGGTCCTACAATGAGCAGTTCTTC
TRBD2,TRBJ2-3,.,TRBV3-1,CASSQLGMAGGDEDTQYF,TGTGCCAGCAGCCAATTAGGTATGGCGGGGGGGGATGAAGATACGCAGTATTTT
TRBD1,TRBJ2-7,.,TRBV13,CASSVLTGQTYEQYF,TGTGCCAGCAGCGTCCTCACGGGACAGACGTACGAGCAGTACTTC
.,TRBJ2-5,.,TRBV2,CASGLVGQETQYF,TGTGCCAGCGGTCTGGTTGGCCAAGAGACCCAGTACTTC
.,TRBJ1-5,many,TRBV12-3/TRBV12-4,CASSLGSGSHQPQHF,TGTGCCAGCAGTTTAGGTTCCGGGTCTCATCAGCCCCAGCATTTT